A selection of T cell receptor beta chains follows, all from one sample in a study of T cell repertoires in cytomegalovirus infection. TCRdb called the reads again in MiXCR, with one record for every CDR3 protein. The table includes around 180,000 distinct CDR3 sequences, approximately 20% detected once. The sample consisted of PBMCs. These TCRs come from a human donor in good health (CMV status not recorded). Some clones in this sample may be carry-over from other donors' samples. CDR3s leave out the opening cysteine and the closing phenylalanine or tryptophan.

v_gene	j_gene	CDR3aa
TRBV7-2	TRBJ2-3	ASSLAGRGDTQY
TRBV11-2	TRBJ2-5	ASSLESRQTQY
TRBV29-1	TRBJ1-2	SVEKARGYT
TRBV19	TRBJ2-1	ASTSGRNEQF
TRBV5-6	TRBJ1-1	ASSLIDTEAF
TRBV7-6	TRBJ2-2	ASSLDPPTSGMNTGELF
TRBV28	TRBJ1-5	ASSLYRVVEPQH
TRBV11-2	TRBJ2-5	ASSLAVTGVRSETQY
TRBV5-5	TRBJ2-3	ASSSYRGGTDTQY
TRBV7-9	TRBJ1-2	ASSHPDRNGYT
TRBV27	TRBJ1-1	ASSLYGGSGVNTEAF
TRBV11-1	TRBJ2-5	ASGLLQETQY
TRBV29-1	TRBJ2-2	SAGQGRWTGELF
TRBV6-2/TRBV6-3	TRBJ2-3	ASTTTNTDTQY
TRBV7-2	TRBJ2-1	ASSRKTNEQF
TRBV7-2	TRBJ2-7	ASSLSRGEGDYEQY